The sample holds a few counts of the clone carrying this T cell receptor (beta chain). Just one base apart from a much larger clone, this may be a read error. This sample also contains other DNA sequences that code for the same CDR3. This sample was included in a study of metastatic and nonmetastatic thyroid tumors. Study context: From malignant and benign thyroid patients, repertoires in blood and in tumor or nodule tissue were compared.

Patients had received no treatment of any kind before thyroid surgery. TCRdb re-called the PCR reads via MiXCR. This table holds 20,000 to 25,000 clones, approximately 25% found once. The source of this sequence is a female donor with papillary thyroid cancer or a benign thyroid nodule (not recorded which). Some clones in this sample may be carry-over from other donors' samples. Source material: tumor tissue.

The CDR3 bases are TGTGCTAGCAGTCGGGACAGGCCCGGATCTAATAATTCACCCCTCCACTTT. This translates into CASSRDRPGSNNSPLHF. The genes are TRBV6-1 and TRBJ1-6; TRBD1 aligns across 8 bases. CDR3 length: 17 residues. The germline CDR1 and CDR2 sequences are MNHNS and SASEGT.